Following are 7 T cell receptor beta chains from one sample sequenced in a study of vaccination and CD4 T cells after COVID-19. These receptors' targets are unknown. The Oncomine TCR Beta short-read assay sequenced DNA from cultured CD4+ T cells. TCRdb reprocessed the PCR reads via MiXCR and lists one record per CDR3 protein. The repertoire holds roughly 15,000 distinct CDR3 sequences, with over 25% as singletons. Treatment meaning: approximately 10-day PBMC culture with coronavirus spike peptide pools or control peptides (ViraFEST assay). What was sequenced was cultured CD4+ T cells from blood. The receptors were gathered from a human donor with COVID-19.

This rearrangement joins TRBV20-1 to TRBJ2-5, with TRBD2 identical over 11 bases. Unmatched junction bases numbered 7, after V lost 2 bases and J lost 5 bases. Germline loops: CDR1 DFQATT, CDR2 SNEGSKA (reference sequence). There are 15 residues in the CDR3. DNA for the CDR3: TGCAGTGCTAGATCGGCTAGCGGGGGGCAGGAGACCCAGTACTTC. Protein sequence: CSARSASGGQETQYF.

This rearrangement joins TRBV12-5 to TRBJ2-5; 10 bases fit TRBD2. With V trimmed by 6 bases and J by 0 bases, 4 bases remained unmatched. The CDR3 is 15 residues long. Germline-derived CDR1 and CDR2 are LGHNT and FRNRAP. The CDR3 bases are TGTGCTAGTGGCCGGACTAGCGGCAACCAAGAGACCCAGTACTTC. Its translation is CASGRTSGNQETQYF.

There are a few counts of this clonotype. The chain recombines TRBV6-5 with TRBJ2-3; 8 bases match TRBD1. Germline trimming cut 4 bases from V and 5 bases from J; bases unmatched to any gene: 5. The CDR3 totals 14 residues. Germline CDR1 and CDR2: MNHEY and SVGAGI. The CDR3 coding sequence is TGTGCCAGCAGTTTGGACAGGGCTTTAGATACGCAGTATTTT. Its translation: CASSLDRALDTQYF.

The CDR3 loop is CASSLGTGGRAFF. The CDR3 nucleotides read TGTGCCAGCAGCTTGGGGACAGGGGGACGAGCTTTCTTT. The genes are TRBV7-9 and TRBJ1-1; 11 bases align to TRBD1. V lost 3 bases and J lost 10; bases outside the gene matches: 4. This CDR3 comprises 13 residues. Per the germline V gene, CDR1 is SEHNR and CDR2 is FQNEAQ (reference sequence).

A few counts support this clonotype. The rearrangement uses TRBV19 and TRBJ2-2; no firm D call. The germline V and J ends were trimmed by 6 bases and 4 bases, with 15 bases remaining between them. The germline gives CDR1 LNHDA, CDR2 SQIVND (reference sequence). The CDR3 loop spans 15 amino acids. The CDR3 nucleotides are TGTGCCAGTAGCATCGTTGGTCGTGGCACCGGGGAGCTGTTTTTT. Translation: CASSIVGRGTGELFF.

This clonotype was detected only a few times. V is TRBV15 and J is TRBJ2-7; a possible D gene is TRBD1 (5 bases). Germline CDR1 and CDR2: LNHNV and YYDKDF (reference sequence). Trimming stripped 0 bases from V and 3 bases from J, with 6 bases between. CDR3 length equals 13 residues. The CDR3 nucleotides read TGTGCCACCAGCAGAGATCAGGGCTACGAGCAGTACTTC. Amino acid sequence: CATSRDQGYEQYF.

This clonotype was found a few times. The V call is TRBV20-1, the J call TRBJ1-1; no firm D call. The CDR3 consists of 15 residues. Germline V gene data show CDR1 as DFQATT and CDR2 as SNEGSKA (reference sequence). Trimming shortened V by 0 bases and J by 3 bases, and 14 bases separated the two germline ends. CDR3 in amino acids: CSARDPKRTYTEAFF. Here the CDR3 DNA reads TGCAGTGCTAGAGACCCAAAACGGACTTACACTGAAGCTTTCTTT.